Listed below are T cell receptor beta chains from one sample, sequenced in a study of blood T cells in healthy people across ages. TCRdb used MiXCR to reprocess the 5' RACE reads, holding one entry per CDR3 protein. This table has roughly 720,000 distinct CDR3 sequences, about 48% appearing once. Sample: blood. These receptors originate from a man at least 80 years old in good health. CDR3s include the opening cysteine and the closing phenylalanine or tryptophan. The order of the fields is clone size, J gene, V gene, D gene, CDR3 protein, CDR3 DNA. D genes are given only for firm matches. Expanded clones get a size class; other rows say once, few or many, or leave the size out.

size: -; J: TRBJ2-1; V: TRBV4-2; D: TRBD2; CDR3: CASSRYLTSGNYNEQFF; DNA: TGTGCCAGCAGCCGATACCTCACTAGCGGGAACTACAATGAGCAGTTCTTC
size: few; J: TRBJ2-1; V: TRBV20-1; D: TRBD2; CDR3: CSAGGSSGDSSYNEQFF; DNA: TGCAGTGCGGGGGGGAGTAGCGGGGATAGCTCCTACAATGAGCAGTTCTTC
size: once; J: TRBJ2-1; V: TRBV5-1; D: -; CDR3: CASSLVSGSLNEQFF; DNA: TGCGCCAGCAGCTTGGTTAGCGGTAGTCTCAATGAGCAGTTCTTC
size: -; J: TRBJ1-6; V: TRBV2; D: TRBD1; CDR3: CASRGQGVSPLHF; DNA: TGTGCCAGCAGAGGACAGGGAGTCTCACCCCTCCACTTT
size: many; J: TRBJ2-1; V: TRBV7-2; D: TRBD2; CDR3: CASRSGHTGLAGEQFF; DNA: TGTGCCAGCAGATCGGGACATACAGGACTAGCGGGAGAGCAGTTCTTC
size: -; J: TRBJ2-3; V: TRBV25-1; D: -; CDR3: CASSDPRPSTDTQYF; DNA: TGTGCCAGCAGTGACCCACGACCTAGCACAGATACGCAGTATTTT
size: few; J: TRBJ2-1; V: TRBV4-2; D: TRBD2; CDR3: CASSHLRAGGRNEQFF; DNA: TGTGCCAGCAGTCACCTTAGGGCGGGAGGGCGCAATGAGCAGTTCTTC
size: -; J: TRBJ2-2; V: TRBV2; D: -; CDR3: CASSGVVSNTGELFF; DNA: TGTGCCAGCAGTGGGGTCGTTTCGAACACCGGGGAGCTGTTTTTT
size: -; J: TRBJ1-2; V: TRBV2; D: -; CDR3: CASSERPGSYGYTF; DNA: TGTGCCAGCAGTGAACGGCCAGGGAGCTATGGCTACACCTTC
size: -; J: TRBJ2-5; V: TRBV28; D: -; CDR3: CASSLGGSGYNEQYF; DNA: TGTGCCAGCAGTTTAGGAGGGAGTGGCTACAATGAGCAGTACTTC
size: -; J: TRBJ1-1; V: TRBV15; D: -; CDR3: CATSRQTRNTEAFF; DNA: TGTGCCACCAGCAGACAGACAAGGAACACTGAAGCTTTCTTT
size: -; J: TRBJ2-7; V: TRBV7-8; D: TRBD1; CDR3: CASSLIQGRNSYEQYF; DNA: TGTGCCAGCAGCCTAATACAGGGGCGGAACTCCTACGAGCAGTACTTC
size: -; J: TRBJ2-1; V: TRBV2; D: -; CDR3: CASSATGTGLPSEQFF; DNA: TGTGCCAGCAGTGCCACAGGGACGGGGCTACCCAGTGAGCAGTTCTTC
size: few; J: TRBJ2-7; V: TRBV6-1; D: -; CDR3: CAILPNLSPYEQYF; DNA: TGTGCCATCTTACCCAATTTATCTCCCTACGAGCAGTACTTC
size: -; J: TRBJ2-1; V: TRBV21-1; D: -; CDR3: CASSSPVPQGYNEQFF; DNA: TGTGCCAGCAGCTCACCCGTCCCACAGGGTTACAATGAGCAGTTCTTC
size: few; J: TRBJ1-1; V: TRBV19; D: TRBD1; CDR3: CASFPGQVNTEAFF; DNA: TGTGCCAGTTTCCCGGGACAGGTGAACACTGAAGCTTTCTTT
size: few; J: TRBJ1-4; V: TRBV6-5; D: -; CDR3: CASSSGQNEKLFF; DNA: TGTGCCAGCAGTTCGGGGCAAAACGAAAAACTGTTTTTT
size: -; J: TRBJ1-2; V: TRBV20-1; D: -; CDR3: CSAPLLGDKNYGYTF; DNA: TGCAGTGCTCCGCTCTTAGGGGATAAGAACTATGGCTACACCTTC
size: -; J: TRBJ1-1; V: TRBV9; D: -; CDR3: CASSRDLNTEAFF; DNA: TGTGCCAGCAGCCGGGACCTCAACACTGAAGCTTTCTTT
size: -; J: TRBJ1-5; V: TRBV24-1; D: -; CDR3: CATSGQGGNQPQHF; DNA: TGTGCCACCAGTGGTCAGGGTGGCAATCAGCCCCAGCATTTT
size: -; J: TRBJ2-2; V: TRBV4-1; D: -; CDR3: CASSQNGELFF; DNA: TGCGCCAGCAGCCAGAACGGGGAGCTGTTTTTT
size: -; J: TRBJ1-1; V: TRBV6-6; D: TRBD1; CDR3: CASSYPGQVRGTEAFF; DNA: TGTGCCAGCAGTTACCCGGGACAGGTCCGGGGGACTGAAGCTTTCTTT
size: -; J: TRBJ2-7; V: TRBV20-1; D: TRBD2; CDR3: CSARDLAGDSYEQYF; DNA: TGCAGTGCTAGAGATCTAGCGGGGGATTCCTACGAGCAGTACTTC
size: -; J: TRBJ1-1; V: TRBV2; D: -; CDR3: CASRTDLNTEAFF; DNA: TGTGCCAGCAGAACAGATCTGAACACTGAAGCTTTCTTT
size: -; J: TRBJ2-5; V: TRBV20-1; D: -; CDR3: CSARPSQRRTQYF; DNA: TGCAGTGCTCGACCTTCGCAGCGCCGGACCCAGTACTTC
size: -; J: TRBJ2-7; V: TRBV7-6; D: TRBD1; CDR3: CASSSWTGGQEQYF; DNA: TGTGCCAGCAGTTCTTGGACAGGGGGGCAGGAGCAGTACTTC
size: -; J: TRBJ2-5; V: TRBV12-3/TRBV12-4; D: TRBD2; CDR3: CASSLRTSGSHEQYF; DNA: TGTGCCAGCAGTTTGAGGACTAGCGGGAGCCATGAGCAGTACTTC
size: once; J: TRBJ2-6; V: TRBV27; D: -; CDR3: CASRQSGANVLTF; DNA: TGTGCCAGCCGTCAGTCTGGGGCCAACGTCCTGACTTTC
size: -; J: TRBJ2-1; V: TRBV20-1; D: TRBD2; CDR3: CSARPGQGGDNEQFF; DNA: TGCAGTGCCAGACCGGGGCAGGGAGGGGACAATGAGCAGTTCTTC
size: -; J: TRBJ2-1; V: TRBV9; D: -; CDR3: CASSLGGTAGNNEQFF; DNA: TGTGCCAGCAGCCTCGGAGGGACGGCGGGAAACAATGAGCAGTTCTTC
size: -; J: TRBJ2-3; V: TRBV18; D: -; CDR3: CASSPRETASTDTQYF; DNA: TGTGCCAGCTCACCCCGAGAAACTGCTAGCACAGATACGCAGTATTTT
size: few; J: TRBJ1-5; V: TRBV12-3/TRBV12-4; D: TRBD1; CDR3: CASSPDRAQPQHF; DNA: TGTGCCAGCAGTCCGGACAGGGCTCAGCCCCAGCATTTT
size: -; J: TRBJ2-1; V: TRBV20-1; D: TRBD2; CDR3: CSARDSASGRGVNEQFF; DNA: TGCAGTGCTAGAGATAGCGCTAGCGGGAGGGGAGTCAATGAGCAGTTCTTC
size: -; J: TRBJ2-4; V: TRBV6-6; D: -; CDR3: CASWGFGIQYF; DNA: TGTGCCAGCTGGGGCTTCGGCATTCAGTACTTC
size: -; J: TRBJ2-7; V: TRBV3-1; D: TRBD1; CDR3: CASSKRQGYEQYF; DNA: TGTGCCAGCAGCAAACGACAGGGCTACGAGCAGTACTTC
size: few; J: TRBJ2-7; V: TRBV10-3; D: TRBD1; CDR3: CAISTGTYEQYF; DNA: TGTGCCATTTCGACAGGGACCTACGAGCAGTACTTC